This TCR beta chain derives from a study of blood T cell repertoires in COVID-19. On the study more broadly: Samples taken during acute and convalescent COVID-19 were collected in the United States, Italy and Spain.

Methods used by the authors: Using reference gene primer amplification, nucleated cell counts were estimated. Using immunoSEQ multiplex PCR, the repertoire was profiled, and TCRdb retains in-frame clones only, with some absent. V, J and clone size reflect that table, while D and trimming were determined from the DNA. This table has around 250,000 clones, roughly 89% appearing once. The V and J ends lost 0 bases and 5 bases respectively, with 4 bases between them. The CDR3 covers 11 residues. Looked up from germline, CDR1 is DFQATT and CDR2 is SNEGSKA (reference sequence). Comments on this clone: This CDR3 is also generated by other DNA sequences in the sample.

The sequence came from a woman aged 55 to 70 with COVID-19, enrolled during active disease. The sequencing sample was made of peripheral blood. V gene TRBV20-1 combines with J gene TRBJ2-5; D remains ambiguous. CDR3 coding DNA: TGCAGTGCTAGAGATCGTGAGACCCAGTACTTC. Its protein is CSARDRETQYF.